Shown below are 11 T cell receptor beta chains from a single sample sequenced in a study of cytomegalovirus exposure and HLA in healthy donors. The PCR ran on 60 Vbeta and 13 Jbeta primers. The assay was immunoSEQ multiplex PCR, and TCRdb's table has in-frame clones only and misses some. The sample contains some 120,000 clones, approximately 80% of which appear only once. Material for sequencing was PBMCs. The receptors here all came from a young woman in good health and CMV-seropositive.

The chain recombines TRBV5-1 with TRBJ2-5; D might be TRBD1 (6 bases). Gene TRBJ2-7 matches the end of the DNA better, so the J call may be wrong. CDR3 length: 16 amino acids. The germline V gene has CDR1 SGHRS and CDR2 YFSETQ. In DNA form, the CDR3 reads TGCGCCAGCAGCTTGTCCCCAGGGGTCCCGGGTTACGAGCAGTACTTC. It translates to CASSLSPGVPGYEQYF.

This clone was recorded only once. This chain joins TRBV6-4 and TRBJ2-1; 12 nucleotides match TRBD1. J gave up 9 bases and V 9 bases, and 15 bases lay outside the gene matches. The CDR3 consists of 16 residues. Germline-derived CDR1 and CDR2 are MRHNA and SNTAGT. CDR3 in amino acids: CARGDRGPVLESEQFF. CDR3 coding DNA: TGTGCCAGAGGGGACAGGGGGCCCGTTCTCGAGAGTGAGCAGTTCTTC.

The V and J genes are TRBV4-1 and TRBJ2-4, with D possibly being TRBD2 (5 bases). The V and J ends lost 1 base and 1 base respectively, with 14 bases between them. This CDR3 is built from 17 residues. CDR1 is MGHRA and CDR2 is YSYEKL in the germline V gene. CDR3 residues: CASSQGSRGTAKNIQYF. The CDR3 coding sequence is TGCGCCAGCAGCCAAGGGTCTCGGGGAACGGCCAAAAACATTCAGTACTTC.

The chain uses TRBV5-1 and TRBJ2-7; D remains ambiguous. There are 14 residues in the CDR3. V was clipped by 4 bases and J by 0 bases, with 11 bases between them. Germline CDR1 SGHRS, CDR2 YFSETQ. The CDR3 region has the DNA TGCGCCAGCAGCCGTGACACCCTCTCCTACGAGCAGTACTTC. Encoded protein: CASSRDTLSYEQYF.

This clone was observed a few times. CDR3 sequence: CASSLSTEGTDTQYF. As DNA, the CDR3 is TGTGCCAGCAGCTTGAGTACGGAGGGCACAGATACGCAGTATTTT. The chain carries TRBV27 and TRBJ2-3; D perhaps matches TRBD2 (5 bases). The germline V gene encodes CDR1 MNHEY and CDR2 SMNVEV (reference sequence). Trimming took 6 bases from V and 1 from J, leaving 14 bases between them. The CDR3 consists of 15 residues.

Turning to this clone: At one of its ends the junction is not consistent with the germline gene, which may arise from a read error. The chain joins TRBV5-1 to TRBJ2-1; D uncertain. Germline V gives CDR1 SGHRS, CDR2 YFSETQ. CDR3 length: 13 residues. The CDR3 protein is CASSLASHNEQFF. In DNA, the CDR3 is TGCGCCAGCAGCTTGGCCTCCCACAATGAGCAGTTCTTC.

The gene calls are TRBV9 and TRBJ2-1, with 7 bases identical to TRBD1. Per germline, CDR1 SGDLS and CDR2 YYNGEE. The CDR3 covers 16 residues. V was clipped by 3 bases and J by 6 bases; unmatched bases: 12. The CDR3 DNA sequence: TGTGCCAGCAGCGCCCCCGGGACAGTTCACTTCAATGAGCAGTTCTTC. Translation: CASSAPGTVHFNEQFF.

CDR3 in amino acids: CASGPGLEYNEQFF. Here the CDR3 DNA reads TGTGCTAGTGGCCCGGGACTGGAGTATAATGAGCAGTTCTTC. V is TRBV12-5 and J is TRBJ2-1, with D tentatively TRBD2 (6 bases). Germline V lookup: CDR1 LGHNT, CDR2 FRNRAP. Between the trimmed V and J ends, which lost 6 bases and 7 bases, there was a span of 16 bases. The CDR3 length is 14 residues.

The CDR3 sequence: CASSRPGGMSYEQYF. The CDR3 DNA reads as TGTGCCAGCAGCCGTCCCGGGGGGATGTCCTACGAGCAGTACTTC. This chain links TRBV11-2 with TRBJ2-7, with 7 bases matching TRBD2. V shed 5 bases and J 1 base; nucleotides not matched to a gene: 8. CDR1 SGHAT and CDR2 FQNNGV come from the germline V gene. The CDR3 has 15 residues.

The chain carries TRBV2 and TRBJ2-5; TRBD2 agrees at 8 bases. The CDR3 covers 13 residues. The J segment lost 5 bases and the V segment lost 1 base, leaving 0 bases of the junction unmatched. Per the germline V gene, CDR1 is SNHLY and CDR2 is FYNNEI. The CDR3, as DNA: TGTGCCAGCAGTGAAGGCGGGAGGGAGACCCAGTACTTC. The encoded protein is CASSEGGRETQYF.

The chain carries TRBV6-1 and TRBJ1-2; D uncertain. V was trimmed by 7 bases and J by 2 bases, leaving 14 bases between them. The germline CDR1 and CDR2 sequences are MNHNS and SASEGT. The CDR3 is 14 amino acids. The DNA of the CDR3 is TGTGCCAGCACCCTATGGGCAGGAAACTATGGCTACACCTTC. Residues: CASTLWAGNYGYTF.